These 10 T cell receptor beta chains came from one sample sequenced in a study of tumor-infiltrating lymphocytes in primary liver carcinoma. Priming with a constant-region primer yielded TCR beta cDNA from about 450 ng total RNA. Slightly modified ARM-PCR served as the procedure for the TCR beta libraries. These libraries came from three rounds of nested multiplex PCR. The opening two PCR rounds, roughly 11 cycles each, paired TRBV1-TRBV30 forward primers with a C-beta reverse primer. Each CDR3 protein gets one entry after TCRdb re-called the multiplex PCR reads with MiXCR. Seen here are 100,000 or so distinct CDR3 sequences, 55% to 75% observed once, and the top ten hold around 9.5%. Extraction of RNA together with DNA used roughly 19-32 mg of unsorted bulk tissue. Sequencing was performed on liver tumor tissue from sampling region 5. Subset given: tumor region T5, tumor centre. The origin of the receptors is a woman in her fifties or sixties with primary liver carcinoma and hepatitis B virus infection.

This CDR3 is CASSTSHSYEQYF. Written as DNA, the CDR3 is TGTGCCAGCAGTACGAGCCACTCTTACGAGCAGTACTTC. The rearrangement uses TRBV28 and TRBJ2-7; D not resolved. Trimming shortened V by 5 bases and J by 4 bases, and 12 bases separated the two germline ends. This CDR3 has 13 residues. The germline gives CDR1 MDHEN, CDR2 SYDVKM. Full variable domain (outside the CDR3, taken from reference TRBV28 and TRBJ2-7): DVKVTQSSRYLVKRTGEKVFLECVQDMDHENMFWYRQDPGLGLRLIYFSYDVKMKEKGDIPEGYSVSREKKERFSLILESASTNQTSMYLCASSTSHSYEQYFGPGTRLTVT.

Concerning this clonotype: A much bigger clone sits one base away, suggesting this may be a read error. This sequence joins TRBV7-9 and TRBJ2-5; D is ambiguous. The CDR3 covers 15 residues. The germline V gene encodes CDR1 SEHNR and CDR2 FQNEAQ (reference sequence). CDR3 coding DNA: TGTGCCGGCAGCTTAGACGGGTCGACACAAGAGACCCAGTACTTC. Its translation is CAGSLDGSTQETQYF.

This rearrangement joins TRBV19 to TRBJ2-1; the D gene is possibly TRBD1 (5 bases). With 9 bases removed from V and 9 bases from J, the gap between germline ends came to 24 bases. This CDR3 is built from 15 residues. Germline V lookup: CDR1 LNHDA, CDR2 SQIVND (reference sequence). The CDR3: CARDRVGGHVREQFF. CDR3 in DNA: TGTGCCAGGGATCGGGTTGGTGGACATGTTCGTGAGCAGTTCTTC.

Notes on this clonotype: Germline and junction disagree at one end, which may indicate a read error. The chain carries TRBV6-1 and TRBJ2-6, with 7 bases that match TRBD1. The CDR3 is 17 residues long. Germline V gene data show CDR1 as MNHNS and CDR2 as SASEGT. The CDR3 region has the DNA TGTGCCAGCAGTGCCCGGACAGGTTGCTCTGGGGCCAACGTCCTGACATTC. Translating it yields CASSARTGCSGANVLTF.

The rearrangement uses TRBV5-6 and TRBJ2-5, with no clear D. Germline CDR1 SGHDT, CDR2 YYEEEE. The CDR3 covers 13 residues. V was cut by 7 bases and J by 3 bases, with 13 bases left in between. The CDR3 DNA sequence: TGTGCCAGCTTGTATGCCAAAAAAGAGACCCAGTACTTC. Translated, it gives CASLYAKKETQYF.

This clonotype has more than one count but fewer than ten. This clone may be a read error of a much larger clone one base away. CDR3 protein: CASSESAEASQLGETQHF. CDR3 nucleotide sequence: TGTGCCAGCAGTGAATCGGCCGAGGCCAGCCAGCTTGGGGAGACCCAGCACTTC. The chain links TRBV6-1 to TRBJ2-5, with a possible D match to TRBD2 (5 bases). The CDR3 contains 18 residues. The germline V gene encodes CDR1 MNHNS and CDR2 SASEGT.

The chain couples TRBV20-1 to TRBJ2-3; tentative D call: TRBD2 (7 bases). Trimming removed 3 bases from V and 8 bases from J, with 24 bases in between. The CDR3 has 16 residues. Per germline, CDR1 DFQATT and CDR2 SNEGSKA (reference sequence). The CDR3 reads CSASVPAGEGRGTQYF. For the CDR3, the DNA is TGCAGTGCTAGCGTCCCGGCGGGAGAAGGCAGGGGTACGCAGTATTTT.

V gene TRBV11-2 combines with J gene TRBJ2-3, with 8 bases that match TRBD1. The CDR3 consists of 13 residues. Germline V gives CDR1 SGHAT, CDR2 FQNNGV. In nucleotides, the CDR3 is TGTACTGGCAGCCGACAGGGGCTAGATACGCAGTATTTT. Its protein product is CTGSRQGLDTQYF.

This clonotype has a count of ten or more. CDR3 amino acids: CATHQGGDSEKLFF. In nucleotides, the CDR3 is TGTGCCACCCATCAAGGGGGGGACTCTGAAAAACTGTTTTTT. The J gene is TRBJ1-4, the V gene TRBV10-3, with D possibly matching TRBD1 (6 bases). In germline, CDR1 is ENHRY, CDR2 SYGVKD. The CDR3 is 14 amino acids. Between the trimmed V and J ends, which lost 10 bases and 7 bases, there was a span of 19 bases.

In regard to this clonotype: Relative to the germline gene, one junction end is altered; a read error may explain this. The chain couples TRBV29-1 to TRBJ1-1; D is ambiguous. Germline CDR1 is SQVTM and CDR2 is ANQGSEA. CDR3 size: 14 residues. CDR3 coding DNA: TGCAGCGGTGAAGTTCATTTCCAGAACACTGAAGCTATCTTT. It encodes CSGEVHFQNTEAIF.